This TCR beta chain was sequenced during a study of Ad26.COV2.S vaccination and SARS-CoV-2 variants. Across the study: Dosing was one shot or two shots 56 days apart.

This CDR3 spans 14 amino acids. Deletions cut 4 bases from V and 6 bases from J, with 12 bases between. Germline CDR1 SGHAT, CDR2 FQDESV (reference sequence). The treatment: about 20 received Ad26.COV2.S at low or high dose, single or two shots; 5 received placebo; per-sample allocation not given. Collection of samples fell on day 63 after the first vaccine or placebo injection. This table comes from immunoSEQ multiplex PCR, and its TCRdb copy is limited to in-frame clones, with some not included. The sample gives about 440,000 clones, 90% of which show up once; about 4.5% is in the top ten. This specimen consisted of peripheral blood, obtained in a trial of Ad26.COV2.S vaccine versus placebo. This clonotype originated in a person aged 18-60 years who received the Ad26.COV2.S COVID-19 vaccine or a placebo. The V and J genes are TRBV11-1 and TRBJ2-2; a weak D match, TRBD1 (6 bases). As DNA, the CDR3 is TGTGCCAGCAGCTCAACCAGGGGTCCCGGGGAGCTGTTTTTT. Protein product: CASSSTRGPGELFF.